Shown below are 30 T cell receptor beta chains from a single sample sequenced in a study of PD-L1 blockade in urothelial cancer. Clones were read by immunoSEQ multiplex PCR, and TCRdb kept only the in-frame ones, dropping some. The repertoire consists of 55,000 to 85,000 clones, with about four fifths occurring once and the leading ten covering roughly 9%. Regarding time point: pretreatment peripheral blood. Specimen: PBMCs, collected around atezolizumab (anti-PD-L1) treatment. These receptors were collected from a woman aged 70 to 79 with urothelial cancer.

The chain employs TRBV11-2 and TRBJ2-1, with 9 nucleotides matching TRBD2. From germline, CDR1 is SGHAT and CDR2 FQNNGV. CDR3 length: 14 amino acids. Trimming at V came to 8 bases and at J to 2 bases, leaving 4 bases not matched to a gene. The CDR3, as DNA: TGTGCCAGCGGTGTAGCGGGAGCCTACAATGAGCAGTTCTTC. Amino acids: CASGVAGAYNEQFF.

The DNA of the CDR3 is TGTGCCAGCAGCTTTCAACTAGCGGGATTGTACGAGCAGTACTTC. As protein: CASSFQLAGLYEQYF. This rearrangement joins TRBV5-4 to TRBJ2-7, with 10 bases fitting TRBD2. The V segment lost 2 bases and the J segment 4 bases; nucleotides outside the gene matches: 6. Looked up from germline, CDR1 is SGHNT and CDR2 is YYREEE (reference sequence). The CDR3 has 15 residues.

The rearrangement links TRBV18 to TRBJ1-1; tentatively, D is TRBD1 (6 bases). Germline V gene sequence: CDR1 KGHSH, CDR2 LQKENI. This CDR3 region has 12 residues. V lost 4 bases and J lost 5, with 8 bases in between. The CDR3 loop reads CASSRDRTEAFF. The DNA of the CDR3 is TGTGCCAGCTCACGAGACAGGACTGAAGCTTTCTTT.

The chain links TRBV28 to TRBJ2-2, with a tentative D call TRBD2 (5 bases). The germline gives CDR1 MDHEN, CDR2 SYDVKM. V was clipped by 5 bases and J by 2 bases, with 18 bases between them. The length of the CDR3 is 17 residues. Here the CDR3 DNA reads TGTGCCAGCAGTAACTACCGGACGGGAATCAACACCGGGGAGCTGTTTTTT. It yields the protein CASSNYRTGINTGELFF. Full variable domain (outside the CDR3, taken from reference TRBV28 and TRBJ2-2): DVKVTQSSRYLVKRTGEKVFLECVQDMDHENMFWYRQDPGLGLRLIYFSYDVKMKEKGDIPEGYSVSREKKERFSLILESASTNQTSMYLCASSNYRTGINTGELFFGEGSRLTVL.

The rearrangement joins TRBV5-4 to TRBJ2-5, with D possibly matching TRBD2 (6 bases). Germline CDR1 reads SGHNT; CDR2 reads YYREEE (reference sequence). The CDR3 runs to 15 residues. V lost 0 bases and J 2 bases, leaving 11 bases between the germline ends. The CDR3 DNA sequence: TGTGCCAGCAGCTTGGTGATAGCGGAACAAGAGACCCAGTACTTC. Translating gives CASSLVIAEQETQYF.

This sequence joins TRBV29-1 and TRBJ2-5; 7 nucleotides agree with TRBD2. The CDR3 has 14 residues. Looked up from germline, CDR1 is SQVTM and CDR2 is ANQGSEA. V lost 6 bases, J lost 9 bases, and 16 bases stayed unmatched. The CDR3: CSVGLLADHTAQYF. The CDR3 DNA sequence: TGCAGCGTAGGACTTCTAGCGGACCATACGGCCCAGTACTTC.

The V and J genes are TRBV5-1 and TRBJ1-4; possible D gene TRBD1, 6 bases. The CDR3 consists of 14 residues. CDR1 and CDR2 (germline): SGHRS, YFSETQ. Trimming stripped 4 bases from V and 4 bases from J, with 11 bases between. The CDR3 loop is CASSGGQSNEKLFF. CDR3 nucleotide sequence: TGCGCCAGCAGCGGAGGACAGAGTAATGAAAAACTGTTTTTT.

The gene calls are TRBV5-1 and TRBJ1-1; 8 bases align to TRBD1. This CDR3 contains 14 residues. The germline V gene has CDR1 SGHRS and CDR2 YFSETQ. Unmatched junction bases numbered 5, after V lost 4 bases and J lost 3 bases. CDR3 DNA sequence: TGCGCCAGCAGCGCCCTACAGGGGGACACTGAAGCTTTCTTT. This encodes CASSALQGDTEAFF.

This chain connects TRBV19 to TRBJ1-5, with D tentatively TRBD1 (5 bases). Germline lookup yields CDR1 LNHDA and CDR2 SQIVND (reference sequence). This CDR3 is 15 amino acids long. Trimming left V 7 bases short and J 0 bases short, with 13 bases between. In nucleotides, the CDR3 is TGTGCCAGTAACCGACAGAAATATAGCAATCAGCCCCAGCATTTT. Encoded protein: CASNRQKYSNQPQHF.

This clone was counted only a few times. This chain joins TRBV29-1 and TRBJ2-3, with D possibly TRBD2 on 6 matching bases. CDR1 and CDR2 from the germline V gene are SQVTM and ANQGSEA. V was trimmed by 6 bases and J by 2 bases, leaving 15 bases between them. This CDR3 spans 14 amino acids. The CDR3, as DNA: TGCAGCGTGCGGGACTTTAGCAACACAGATACGCAGTATTTT. Translating gives CSVRDFSNTDTQYF.

This clone was seen only once. The CDR3 loop is CASSLSVREAGNTIYF. Here the CDR3 DNA reads TGTGCCAGCAGTTTATCGGTGAGGGAGGCTGGAAACACCATATATTTT. This chain uses TRBV27 with TRBJ1-3; D gene uncertain. This CDR3 comprises 16 residues. Germline CDR1 reads MNHEY; CDR2 reads SMNVEV (reference sequence). The V end lost 0 bases, the J end lost 2 bases, and 11 bases lay between the germline ends.

This chain links TRBV27 with TRBJ1-4, with unresolved D. Trimming pared 2 bases from V and 6 bases from J, leaving 13 bases between. The CDR3 contains 15 residues. Germline CDR1 MNHEY, CDR2 SMNVEV (reference sequence). The CDR3 nucleotides are TGTGCCAGCAGTTTAGTCTATAACGGTGATGAAAAACTGTTTTTT. This sequence encodes CASSLVYNGDEKLFF.

The chain uses TRBV25-1 and TRBJ1-2, with no clear D. Per the germline V gene, CDR1 is MGHDK and CDR2 is SYGVNS. The germline V and J ends were trimmed by 3 bases and 3 bases, with 8 bases remaining between them. This CDR3 has 13 amino acids. The CDR3 sequence is CASSEWPYYGYTF. The DNA for the CDR3 is TGTGCCAGCAGTGAGTGGCCTTACTATGGCTACACCTTC.

The chain joins TRBV4-3 to TRBJ1-1, with D perhaps matching TRBD1 (6 bases). The germline V and J ends were trimmed by 6 bases and 6 bases, with 14 bases remaining between them. There are 13 residues in the CDR3. Looked up from germline, CDR1 is LGHNA and CDR2 is YSLEER. CDR3 in amino acids: CASRGQGLSEAFF. CDR3 nucleotide sequence: TGCGCCAGCAGAGGTCAGGGGTTGTCTGAAGCTTTCTTT.

Comment on this clone: Other DNA variants within this sample encode the same CDR3. V and J are TRBV29-1 and TRBJ2-1; possible D gene TRBD2, 5 bases. Trimming cost V 4 bases and J 1 base, with 8 bases left between them. The CDR3 sequence is 13 residues long. CDR1 SQVTM and CDR2 ANQGSEA come from the germline V gene. CDR3 coding DNA: TGCAGCGTTGGAGGGAGATCCTACAATGAGCAGTTCTTC. Protein product: CSVGGRSYNEQFF.

CDR3 amino acids: CASSRYESGTGIPPGANVLTF. CDR3 sequence (DNA): TGCGCCAGCAGCAGATACGAATCCGGGACAGGGATCCCGCCTGGGGCCAACGTCCTGACTTTC. The V and J genes are TRBV5-1 and TRBJ2-6; 9 bases agree with TRBD1. V lost 4 bases to trimming and J lost 2 bases; unmatched junction nucleotides: 19. The CDR3 extends over 21 amino acids. Germline V gene sequence: CDR1 SGHRS, CDR2 YFSETQ.

This clone has only one observation. V is TRBV5-1 and J is TRBJ2-7; 10 nucleotides align to TRBD2. The CDR3 runs 14 residues. Germline V gives CDR1 SGHRS, CDR2 YFSETQ. With 2 bases clipped from V and 3 bases from J, the junction kept 2 bases outside the gene matches. The CDR3 protein is CASSFQRGGYEQYF. The CDR3 bases are TGCGCCAGCAGCTTCCAGCGGGGGGGCTACGAGCAGTACTTC.

The V call is TRBV28, the J call TRBJ2-1; D perhaps matches TRBD2 (5 bases). Germline V gene sequence: CDR1 MDHEN, CDR2 SYDVKM. The CDR3 sequence is 14 residues long. V was clipped by 3 bases and J by 7 bases, with 13 bases between them. CDR3 bases: TGTGCCAGCAGTTTTTCCCTAGCAGTAAATGAGCAGTTCTTC. It yields the protein CASSFSLAVNEQFF.

The chain has TRBV13 and TRBJ2-5; 10 nucleotides align to TRBD2. The V and J ends lost 5 bases and 4 bases, in that order; junction bases with no gene match: 7. Germline CDR1 is PRHDT and CDR2 is FYEKMQ (reference sequence). This CDR3 is 15 amino acids long. The CDR3 region has the DNA TGTGCCAGCAGCCAGGGACTAGCGCCTGGAGAGACCCAGTACTTC. Protein sequence: CASSQGLAPGETQYF.

This clone has a single count. The chain recombines TRBV5-6 with TRBJ2-3; 7 bases are a match to TRBD2. The CDR3 contains 17 residues. Looked up from germline, CDR1 is SGHDT and CDR2 is YYEEEE. The J segment lost 4 bases and the V segment lost 4 bases, leaving 15 bases of the junction unmatched. This CDR3 is CASSLTGGPLGPDTQYF. In DNA, the CDR3 is TGTGCCAGCAGCCTAACGGGGGGACCGCTGGGGCCAGATACGCAGTATTTT.

The chain has TRBV28 and TRBJ1-2, with TRBD1 matching 8 bases. Germline CDR1 MDHEN, CDR2 SYDVKM. The CDR3 runs to 15 residues. V lost 4 bases to trimming and J lost 8 bases; unmatched junction nucleotides: 12. CDR3 DNA: TGTGCCAGCAGTTCCCCGGACAGGGACATTAGGGGCTACACCTTC. It encodes CASSSPDRDIRGYTF.

DNA for the CDR3: TGTGCCAGCTCACCACCACTAGGACGCACAGATACGCAGTATTTT. It translates to CASSPPLGRTDTQYF. The chain uses TRBV18 and TRBJ2-3; possibly TRBD2 for D (5 bases). Trimming removed 0 bases from V and 1 base from J, with 8 bases in between. Germline assignment: CDR1 KGHSH and CDR2 LQKENI. The CDR3 is 15 amino acids.

The chain links TRBV10-2 to TRBJ2-1; 14 bases match TRBD2. Trimming cost V 5 bases and J 6 bases; bases outside gene matches: 9. Germline V gene sequence: CDR1 WSHSY, CDR2 SAAADI. The CDR3 consists of 17 residues. The CDR3 loop is CASSTNTGTSGGNEQFF. CDR3 sequence (DNA): TGCGCCAGCAGTACAAACACCGGGACTAGCGGGGGCAATGAGCAGTTCTTC.

This chain connects TRBV5-6 to TRBJ2-1; 8 nucleotides match TRBD2. The germline gives CDR1 SGHDT, CDR2 YYEEEE. The CDR3 has 15 amino acids. With V trimmed by 1 base and J by 8 bases, 8 bases remained unmatched. The CDR3 loop reads CASSLTGGYIDEQFF. For the CDR3, the DNA is TGTGCCAGCAGCTTGACGGGGGGGTATATCGATGAGCAGTTCTTC.

The chain couples TRBV7-9 to TRBJ2-5; 10 nucleotides match TRBD1. CDR1 and CDR2 (germline): SEHNR, FQNEAQ (reference sequence). The CDR3 runs to 17 residues. The V segment lost 5 bases and the J segment 7 bases; nucleotides outside the gene matches: 16. CDR3 protein: CASSPPWDRGPVGTQYF. CDR3 nucleotide sequence: TGTGCCAGCAGCCCGCCTTGGGACAGGGGCCCGGTTGGGACCCAGTACTTC.

The chain employs TRBV2 and TRBJ2-2; D uncertain. V was cut by 3 bases and J by 1 base, with 9 bases left in between. CDR1 is SNHLY, CDR2 FYNNEI, per germline. This CDR3 has 15 residues. The CDR3 DNA is TGTGCCAGCAGTGAGGGCGAGTTGAACACCGGGGAGCTGTTTTTT. Translating gives CASSEGELNTGELFF.

V is TRBV7-6 and J is TRBJ2-7; 8 bases match TRBD2. Germline V gives CDR1 SGHVS, CDR2 FNYEAQ. Trimming took 5 bases from V and 6 from J; bases not matched to a gene: 9. The CDR3 extends over 14 amino acids. The CDR3 DNA reads as TGTGCCAGCAGCCCATTTAGCGGGATCGGCGAGCAGTACTTC. It is translated as CASSPFSGIGEQYF.

The CDR3 spells CASGGQGGDNSPLHF. The CDR3 bases are TGTGCCAGCGGGGGACAGGGTGGAGATAATTCACCCCTCCACTTT. The genes are TRBV27 and TRBJ1-6; 9 nucleotides line up with TRBD1. The V gene end was trimmed by 8 bases and the J gene end by 5 bases; junction bases not matched to a gene: 7. The CDR3 spans 15 residues. Germline V gives CDR1 MNHEY, CDR2 SMNVEV (reference sequence).

This rearrangement joins TRBV20-1 to TRBJ2-7, with D maybe TRBD2 (5 bases). From germline, CDR1 is DFQATT and CDR2 SNEGSKA (reference sequence). This CDR3 is 11 amino acids long. V lost 6 bases and J 3 bases, leaving 9 bases between the germline ends. Written as DNA, the CDR3 is TGCAGTGCCCCACGGGGCTACGAGCAGTACTTC. Its protein product is CSAPRGYEQYF.

This rearrangement joins TRBV6-5 to TRBJ2-7; TRBD1 matches at 10 bases. CDR3 size: 15 residues. V dropped 6 bases and J dropped 0; count of bases not matched to a gene: 5. Germline CDR1 MNHEY, CDR2 SVGAGI. Here the CDR3 reads CASRRQGASSYEQYF. The CDR3 DNA reads TGTGCCAGCAGGAGACAGGGGGCGAGCTCCTACGAGCAGTACTTC.